This section outlines one T cell receptor (beta chain) sequence together with its context. Its antigen is still unknown. The data were taken from a study of cytomegalovirus exposure and HLA in healthy donors. The study's findings and limits: Most TCR sequences proved rare, with some public TCRs found in many donors.

These donors, healthy bone marrow donors, were studied. PCR involved 60 Vbeta and 13 Jbeta primers. The method was immunoSEQ multiplex PCR; TCRdb's version includes in-frame clones alone and lacks a portion of them. The sample has roughly 100,000 clones; 70% to 80% are singletons. Germline lookup yields CDR1 SGHVS and CDR2 FQNEAQ. V was pared by 2 bases and J by 6 bases, with 11 bases between. This CDR3 has 14 residues. The chain carries TRBV7-8 and TRBJ1-5; maybe TRBD1 (5 bases). Specimen: PBMCs. This TCR derives from a boy between 5 and 17 years old in good health and CMV-seronegative. CDR3 DNA sequence: TGTGCCAGCAGCTTAAGCCAGGGAGGTCAGCCCCAGCATTTT. It encodes CASSLSQGGQPQHF.